The 3 T cell receptor beta chains in this list originate from one sample, sequenced in a study of T-cell reconstitution after alpha-beta-depleted transplantation in children. The TCRbeta library incorporated unique molecular identifiers. From the PCR reads, TCRdb called clonotypes with MiXCR, one entry per CDR3 protein. The table lists 700,000 to 950,000 distinct CDR3 sequences, 15% to 20% of them singletons, with roughly 4.8% in the top ten. The material was PBMCs, mostly from graft donor cells, obtained 360 days after TCRalphabeta/CD19-depleted stem cell transplant. These receptors all stem from a male patient between 5 and 17 years old who had a stem cell transplant for acute lymphoblastic leukemia, so the T cells may come from the graft donor.

The chain carries TRBV5-1 and TRBJ1-1, with 8 bases identical to TRBD1. From germline, CDR1 is SGHRS and CDR2 YFSETQ. This CDR3 is 15 amino acids long. Unmatched junction bases numbered 5, after V lost 2 bases and J lost 2 bases. The CDR3 spells CASSFQGAANTEAFF. The CDR3 nucleotides are TGCGCCAGCAGCTTTCAGGGGGCAGCCAACACTGAAGCTTTCTTT.

The chain recombines TRBV20-1 with TRBJ1-5; TRBD1 is a possible D gene (6 bases). CDR3 length equals 15 residues. Trimming left V 4 bases short and J 0 bases short, with 13 bases between. Germline assignment: CDR1 DFQATT and CDR2 SNEGSKA (reference sequence). CDR3 sequence: CSAKKNRASNQPQHF. CDR3 nucleotides: TGCAGTGCTAAAAAAAACAGGGCTAGCAATCAGCCCCAGCATTTT.

This clonotype has a handful of counts. J is TRBJ2-7 and V is TRBV19; 8 bases line up with TRBD1. The CDR3 runs 14 residues. Germline trimming cut 4 bases from V and 5 bases from J; bases unmatched to any gene: 7. Germline V lookup: CDR1 LNHDA, CDR2 SQIVND (reference sequence). Written as DNA, the CDR3 is TGTGCCAGTAGTACCCGGACAGGGTTCGACGAGCAGTACTTC. The encoded protein is CASSTRTGFDEQYF. The whole variable domain, filled in from reference TRBV19 and TRBJ2-7, reads DGGITQSPKYLFRKEGQNVTLSCEQNLNHDAMYWYRQDPGQGLRLIYYSQIVNDFQKGDIAEGYSVSREKKESFPLTVTSAQKNPTAFYLCASSTRTGFDEQYFGPGTRLTVT.